One sample yielded the 12 T cell receptor beta chains listed below, sequenced in a study of shared clonotypes between healthy human individuals. Measured with immunoSEQ multiplex PCR; TCRdb has only the in-frame clones, and not every one. The sample shows millions of clones, over 85% of them seen only once. The specimen sequenced was naive CD4+ T cells sorted from blood. Subset indicated: CD45RA+ positively selected. These receptors were taken from a young man in good health.

A remark on this clone: This CDR3 is also generated by other DNA sequences in the sample. This sequence joins TRBV10-3 and TRBJ1-1; TRBD1 aligns across 7 bases. Germline loops: CDR1 ENHRY, CDR2 SYGVKD. The CDR3 length is 14 residues. With 6 bases clipped from V and 1 base from J, the junction kept 5 bases outside the gene matches. CDR3 coding DNA: TGTGCCATCAGAGCCGGGACAGCGAACACTGAAGCTTTCTTT. The encoded protein is CAIRAGTANTEAFF.

The chain joins TRBV6-5 to TRBJ2-2; D is unresolved. The CDR3 contains 14 residues. V was clipped by 2 bases and J by 3 bases, with 7 bases between them. Germline V gene sequence: CDR1 MNHEY, CDR2 SVGAGI. Here the CDR3 reads CASSYQRDTGELFF. CDR3 coding DNA: TGTGCCAGCAGTTACCAACGGGACACCGGGGAGCTGTTTTTT.

This chain links TRBV10-1 with TRBJ2-5; D remains ambiguous. The J call may be mistaken, given a closer DNA end match to TRBJ2-7. This CDR3 is 13 amino acids long. The V gene's germline CDR1 is WNHNN and CDR2 SYGVQD (reference sequence). CDR3 region: CASSELRAGEQYF. Here the CDR3 DNA reads TGCGCCAGCAGTGAGTTAAGGGCAGGCGAGCAGTACTTC.

The rearrangement uses TRBV6-5 and TRBJ2-3; D unclear. The germline CDR1 and CDR2 sequences are MNHEY and SVGAGI. The CDR3 consists of 14 residues. With 6 bases removed from V and 0 bases from J, the gap between germline ends came to 10 bases. This chain's CDR3 is CASRRQSSTDTQYF. CDR3 nucleotide sequence: TGTGCCAGCAGAAGGCAGTCTAGCACAGATACGCAGTATTTT.

The chain uses TRBV6-6 and TRBJ1-1; tentative D call: TRBD1 (6 bases). Per the germline V gene, CDR1 is MNHNY and CDR2 is SVGAGI (reference sequence). CDR3 length equals 14 residues. V was pared by 7 bases and J by 5 bases, with 17 bases between. CDR3 DNA sequence: TGTGCCAGCACGGGATTGAGAACAGGGACTGAAGCTTTCTTT. Amino acids: CASTGLRTGTEAFF.

The chain combines TRBV6-5 with TRBJ1-5; 8 bases map to TRBD1. V was clipped by 8 bases and J by 3 bases; unmatched bases: 3. Germline lookup yields CDR1 MNHEY and CDR2 SVGAGI. The CDR3 runs to 13 residues. The CDR3 is CASGQGFNQPQHF. CDR3 DNA sequence: TGTGCCAGCGGACAGGGATTCAATCAGCCCCAGCATTTT.

V and J are TRBV9 and TRBJ1-6; a weak D match, TRBD1 (6 bases). V lost 3 bases and J lost 6, with 13 bases in between. The CDR3 runs to 15 residues. Germline values: CDR1 SGDLS, CDR2 YYNGEE. CDR3 in DNA: TGTGCCAGCAGCGCCCGGACAGATAGTAATTCACCCCTCCACTTT. Its translation: CASSARTDSNSPLHF.

The chain links TRBV4-2 to TRBJ2-1, with 13 positions matching TRBD2. CDR3 length: 18 amino acids. The germline V gene encodes CDR1 LGHNA and CDR2 YNFKEQ. Germline trimming cut 4 bases from V and 6 bases from J; bases unmatched to any gene: 12. The CDR3 nucleotides are TGTGCCAGCAGCCCCGAAACTAGCGGGGGGGCCCGCCCCAATGAGCAGTTCTTC. It translates to CASSPETSGGARPNEQFF.

The genes are TRBV5-1 and TRBJ2-1; TRBD2 might be the D (6 bases). The germline V gene encodes CDR1 SGHRS and CDR2 YFSETQ. The CDR3 loop spans 16 amino acids. V was trimmed by 0 bases and J by 3 bases, leaving 13 bases between them. In nucleotides, the CDR3 is TGCGCCAGCAGCTTGGGGTCGGGACTTATCTACAATGAGCAGTTCTTC. The encoded protein is CASSLGSGLIYNEQFF.

The V gene is TRBV10-3, the J gene TRBJ2-1; 12 bases agree with TRBD2. V was pared by 4 bases and J by 3 bases, with 7 bases of the junction left unmatched. Germline CDR1 and CDR2: ENHRY and SYGVKD. The CDR3 extends over 17 amino acids. CDR3 DNA: TGTGCCATCAGTGGTAAAAGACTAGCGGGAGACTACAATGAGCAGTTCTTC. Translated, it gives CAISGKRLAGDYNEQFF.

Worth noting for this clone: The same CDR3 also results from other DNA sequences found in this sample. The CDR3 DNA is TGTGCCAGCAGCGTAGGGGGACTAGACGGAGAGACCCAGTACTTC. It translates to CASSVGGLDGETQYF. The rearrangement uses TRBV9 and TRBJ2-5, with 8 nucleotides matching TRBD2. The trim removed 0 bases at V and 4 bases at J, leaving 5 bases unmatched. CDR1 and CDR2 (germline): SGDLS, YYNGEE. The CDR3 sequence is 15 residues long.

The chain's CDR3 is CASSAITGGQETQYF. Here the CDR3 DNA reads TGTGCCAGTAGTGCCATAACAGGGGGACAAGAGACCCAGTACTTC. This chain joins TRBV19 and TRBJ2-5, with TRBD1 matching 8 bases. The J segment lost 2 bases and the V segment lost 5 bases, leaving 7 bases of the junction unmatched. Germline-derived CDR1 and CDR2 are LNHDA and SQIVND (reference sequence). CDR3 size: 15 residues. Together with reference TRBV19 and TRBJ2-5, the CDR3 gives the full variable domain: DGGITQSPKYLFRKEGQNVTLSCEQNLNHDAMYWYRQDPGQGLRLIYYSQIVNDFQKGDIAEGYSVSREKKESFPLTVTSAQKNPTAFYLCASSAITGGQETQYFGPGTRLLVL.